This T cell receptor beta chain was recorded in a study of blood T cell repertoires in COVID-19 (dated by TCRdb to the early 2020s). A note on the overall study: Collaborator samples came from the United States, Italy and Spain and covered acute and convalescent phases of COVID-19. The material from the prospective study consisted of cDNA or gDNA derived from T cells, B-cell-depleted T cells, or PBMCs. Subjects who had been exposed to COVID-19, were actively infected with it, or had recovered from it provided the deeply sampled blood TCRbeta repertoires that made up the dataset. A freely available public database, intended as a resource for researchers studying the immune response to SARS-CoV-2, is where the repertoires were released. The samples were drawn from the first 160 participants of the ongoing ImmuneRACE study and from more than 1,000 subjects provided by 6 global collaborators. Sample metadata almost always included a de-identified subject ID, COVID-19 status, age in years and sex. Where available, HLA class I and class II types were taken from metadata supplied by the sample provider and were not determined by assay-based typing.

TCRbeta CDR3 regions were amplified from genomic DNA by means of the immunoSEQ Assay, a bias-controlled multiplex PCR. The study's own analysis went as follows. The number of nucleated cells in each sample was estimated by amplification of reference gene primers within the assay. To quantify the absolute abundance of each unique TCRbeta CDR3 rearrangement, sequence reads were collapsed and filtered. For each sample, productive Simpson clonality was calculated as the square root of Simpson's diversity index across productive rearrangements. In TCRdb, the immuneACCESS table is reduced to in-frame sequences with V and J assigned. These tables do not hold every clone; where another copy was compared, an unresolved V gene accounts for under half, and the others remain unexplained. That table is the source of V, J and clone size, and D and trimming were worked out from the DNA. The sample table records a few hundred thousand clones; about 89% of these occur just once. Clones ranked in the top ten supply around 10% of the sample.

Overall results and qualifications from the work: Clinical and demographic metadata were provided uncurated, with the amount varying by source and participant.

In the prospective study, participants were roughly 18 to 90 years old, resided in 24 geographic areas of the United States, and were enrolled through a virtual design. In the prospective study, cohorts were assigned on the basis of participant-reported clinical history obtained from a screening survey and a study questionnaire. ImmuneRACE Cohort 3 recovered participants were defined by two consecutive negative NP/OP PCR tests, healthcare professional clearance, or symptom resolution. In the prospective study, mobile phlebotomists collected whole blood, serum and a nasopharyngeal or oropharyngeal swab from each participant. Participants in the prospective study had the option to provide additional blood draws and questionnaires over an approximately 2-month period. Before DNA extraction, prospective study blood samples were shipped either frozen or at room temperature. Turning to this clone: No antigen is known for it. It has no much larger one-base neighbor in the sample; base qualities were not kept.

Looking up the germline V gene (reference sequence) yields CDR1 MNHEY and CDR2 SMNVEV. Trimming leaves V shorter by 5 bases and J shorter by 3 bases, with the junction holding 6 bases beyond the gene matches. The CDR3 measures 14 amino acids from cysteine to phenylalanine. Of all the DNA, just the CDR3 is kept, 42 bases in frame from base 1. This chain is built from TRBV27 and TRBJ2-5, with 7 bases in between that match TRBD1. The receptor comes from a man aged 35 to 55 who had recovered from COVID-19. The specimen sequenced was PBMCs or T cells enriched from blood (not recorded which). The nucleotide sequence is TGTGCCAGCAGTCCGGGACAGCGGAAAGAGACCCAGTACTTC. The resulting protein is CASSPGQRKETQYF.